Shown below are 14 T cell receptor beta chains from a single sample sequenced in a study of blood T cell repertoires in COVID-19. Sequencing was performed with immunoSEQ multiplex PCR; in TCRdb, only in-frame clones are kept and a portion is missing. The table has 150,000 to 200,000 clones, more than 75% seen once; the top ten hold less than 5.5%. The sample was peripheral blood. The receptors were gathered from a human donor in a cohort sampled during active COVID-19.

This clone occurred once. The J gene is TRBJ2-1, the V gene TRBV2, with TRBD1 matching 8 bases. CDR3 length equals 15 residues. V lost 6 bases and J lost 7; bases outside the gene matches: 11. Germline V gene sequence: CDR1 SNHLY, CDR2 FYNNEI. CDR3 residues: CASRGGQGALNEQFF. The DNA for the CDR3 is TGTGCCAGCAGGGGTGGGCAGGGGGCGTTGAATGAGCAGTTCTTC.

The V call is TRBV19, the J call TRBJ1-1; 11 bases are shared with TRBD1. The V gene end was trimmed by 6 bases and the J gene end by 1 base; junction bases not matched to a gene: 7. Germline V lookup: CDR1 LNHDA, CDR2 SQIVND (reference sequence). The CDR3 runs to 16 residues. In DNA form, the CDR3 reads TGTGCCAGTAGCCGCCGGGACAGGGGGGGGAACACTGAAGCTTTCTTT. It encodes CASSRRDRGGNTEAFF. Full variable domain (missing parts from reference TRBV19 and TRBJ1-1): DGGITQSPKYLFRKEGQNVTLSCEQNLNHDAMYWYRQDPGQGLRLIYYSQIVNDFQKGDIAEGYSVSREKKESFPLTVTSAQKNPTAFYLCASSRRDRGGNTEAFFGQGTRLTVV.

The chain recombines TRBV2 with TRBJ2-4, with 8 positions matching TRBD2. Trimming took 11 bases from V and 2 from J; bases not matched to a gene: 14. Germline CDR1 is SNHLY and CDR2 is FYNNEI. The CDR3 covers 16 residues. CDR3 loop: CASRGGTRDTKNIQYF. DNA of the CDR3: TGTGCCTCCCGAGGGGGGACTAGAGATACCAAAAACATTCAGTACTTC.

CDR3 coding DNA: TGTGCCAGCAGCGAGACAGGGGGCGTTCAGCCCCAGCATTTT. Residues: CASSETGGVQPQHF. The chain combines TRBV9 with TRBJ1-5, with 10 bases aligning to TRBD1. The CDR3 spans 14 residues. Per germline, CDR1 SGDLS and CDR2 YYNGEE. After removal of 3 bases from V and 6 bases from J, the junction contained 3 bases not matched to a gene.

This sequence joins TRBV7-9 and TRBJ1-1, with 10 bases fitting TRBD1. This CDR3 is 17 amino acids long. Unmatched junction bases numbered 10, after V lost 5 bases and J lost 1 base. In germline, CDR1 is SEHNR, CDR2 FQNEAQ (reference sequence). The CDR3 region is CASSPQRRDRGNTEAFF. CDR3 nucleotides: TGTGCCAGCAGCCCTCAGAGAAGGGACAGGGGGAACACTGAAGCTTTCTTT.

The rearrangement uses TRBV19 and TRBJ1-6; D is ambiguous. Trimming took 6 bases from V and 7 from J, leaving 16 bases between them. The germline CDR1 and CDR2 sequences are LNHDA and SQIVND (reference sequence). This CDR3 region has 15 residues. CDR3 in amino acids: CASRTVGDNNSPLHF. CDR3 nucleotides: TGTGCCAGTAGGACGGTCGGGGATAACAATTCACCCCTCCACTTT.

This clone appeared once. The V gene is TRBV7-2, the J gene TRBJ1-1; no clear D gene. The germline V gene encodes CDR1 SGHTA and CDR2 FQGNSA. The CDR3 is 12 amino acids. V was clipped by 3 bases and J by 9 bases, with 11 bases between them. DNA of the CDR3: TGTGCCAGCAGCTTGTTGGGCCCCAAAGCTTTCTTT. Protein: CASSLLGPKAFF.

This clone appeared a few times. The rearrangement joins TRBV4-1 to TRBJ1-1; 8 bases match TRBD1. Looked up from germline, CDR1 is MGHRA and CDR2 is YSYEKL. With 3 bases clipped from V and 1 base from J, the junction kept 4 bases outside the gene matches. This CDR3 contains 15 residues. The CDR3 spells CASSQAGTGNTEAFF. The CDR3 nucleotides read TGCGCCAGCAGCCAGGCAGGGACAGGGAACACTGAAGCTTTCTTT.

The V call is TRBV27, the J call TRBJ1-6, with D hard to call. CDR1 and CDR2 from the germline V gene are MNHEY and SMNVEV (reference sequence). The CDR3 is 17 amino acids. Trimming cost V 3 bases and J 0 bases, with 12 bases left between them. The CDR3 loop reads CASSFRRESSYNSPLHF. CDR3 in DNA: TGTGCCAGCAGTTTTCGGCGGGAGAGCTCCTATAATTCACCCCTCCACTTT.

V usage is TRBV4-1 and J usage is TRBJ1-5, with D possibly being TRBD1 (5 bases). V lost 0 bases, J lost 6 bases, and 18 bases lay in between. Germline V gives CDR1 MGHRA, CDR2 YSYEKL. This CDR3 contains 17 residues. Here the CDR3 DNA reads TGCGCCAGCAGCCAAGAAGGGGAGGGATATCGTGGTCAGCCCCAGCATTTT. Translated: CASSQEGEGYRGQPQHF.

The V gene is TRBV6-1, the J gene TRBJ1-5; TRBD1 agrees at 9 bases. V was pared by 4 bases and J by 9 bases, with 16 bases of the junction left unmatched. The CDR3 runs to 17 residues. Germline loops: CDR1 MNHNS, CDR2 SASEGT. The CDR3 nucleotides read TGTGCCAGCAGTGGGCCCGGGACAGGGATGGTTGTGCGGCCCCAGCATTTT. Translated, it gives CASSGPGTGMVVRPQHF.

Here the CDR3 DNA reads TGTGCCAGCAGTTTATTAAGTGAAGCTTCCAATGAGCAGTTCTTC. This codes for CASSLLSEASNEQFF. This chain joins TRBV27 and TRBJ2-1, with D unresolved. Trimming took off 1 base at V and 6 bases at J, with 13 bases between the two ends. The length of the CDR3 is 15 residues. From germline, CDR1 is MNHEY and CDR2 SMNVEV (reference sequence).

V is TRBV7-9 and J is TRBJ1-2; D gene unclear. The CDR3 covers 13 residues. Looked up from germline, CDR1 is SEHNR and CDR2 is FQNEAQ (reference sequence). Deletions cut 1 base from V and 0 bases from J, with 3 bases between. The CDR3 here is CASSLVANYGYTF. The CDR3 DNA follows: TGTGCCAGCAGCTTAGTAGCTAACTATGGCTACACCTTC.

V gene TRBV20-1 combines with J gene TRBJ1-2; TRBD1 might be the D (5 bases). CDR3 size: 11 residues. The germline V gene encodes CDR1 DFQATT and CDR2 SNEGSKA (reference sequence). Trimming took off 6 bases at V and 8 bases at J, with 13 bases between the two ends. The CDR3 DNA follows: TGCAGTGCAAAGCAGGGATCCGGCTACACCTTC. Protein product: CSAKQGSGYTF.